This T cell receptor beta chain was identified in a study of cytomegalovirus exposure and HLA in healthy donors. Overall study results and limits: Presence/absence comparisons presumed near-even sequencing depth among donors.

Primers included in the PCR were 60 Vbeta and 13 Jbeta primers. The table came from immunoSEQ multiplex PCR; TCRdb's copy has only in-frame clones and leaves some out. Altogether under 200,000 clones are present, 84% being singletons, with the ten largest covering under 1.1%. As to this clone: The antigen is not known.

The CDR3 is 13 residues long. Germline loops: CDR1 MNHEY, CDR2 SMNVEV (reference sequence). The ends lost 3 bases at V and 2 bases at J; junction bases unmatched: 1. The sample taken for sequencing was PBMCs. The clonotype was recovered from a man younger than 40 in good health and CMV-seronegative. The chain joins TRBV27 to TRBJ2-7, with 7 nucleotides matching TRBD1. The CDR3 region is CASSFGTAYEQYF. The CDR3, as DNA: TGTGCCAGCAGTTTCGGGACAGCCTACGAGCAGTACTTC.